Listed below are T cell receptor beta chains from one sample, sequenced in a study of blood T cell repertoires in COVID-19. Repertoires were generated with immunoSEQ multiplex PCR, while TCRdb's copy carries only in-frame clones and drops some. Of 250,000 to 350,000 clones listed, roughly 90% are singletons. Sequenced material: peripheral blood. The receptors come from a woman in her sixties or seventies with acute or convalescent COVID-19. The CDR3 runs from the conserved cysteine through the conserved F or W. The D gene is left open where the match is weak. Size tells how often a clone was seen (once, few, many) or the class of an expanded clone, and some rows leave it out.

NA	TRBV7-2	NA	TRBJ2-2	TGTGCCAGCAGCTTACAGGAAAGGACCGGGGAGCTGTTTTTT	CASSLQERTGELFF
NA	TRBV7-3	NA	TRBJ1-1	TGTGCCAGCAGCTTAGTTCCGGGAATGGGTCATGGAAATCCTGAAGCTTTCTTT	CASSLVPGMGHGNPEAFF
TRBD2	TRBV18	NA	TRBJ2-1	TGTGCCAGCTCACCTTCCCGGGCTAGCGGGGCCATCTCCTACAATGAGCAGTTCTTC	CASSPSRASGAISYNEQFF
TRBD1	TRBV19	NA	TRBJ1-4	TGTGCCAGTAGGGACAGGGGGCAAGCTAATGAAAAACTGTTTTTT	CASRDRGQANEKLFF
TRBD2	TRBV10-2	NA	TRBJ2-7	TGCGCCAGCAGTCGCGGGGGCTCCTACGAGCAGTACTTC	CASSRGGSYEQYF
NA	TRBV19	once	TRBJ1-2	TGTGCCAGTATCAAGTACGGCTATGGCTACACCTTC	CASIKYGYGYTF
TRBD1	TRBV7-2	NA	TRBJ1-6	TGTGCCAGCAGCCCCTCAGGGACAGCTTTTAATTCACCCCTCCACTTT	CASSPSGTAFNSPLHF
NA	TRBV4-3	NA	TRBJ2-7	TGCGCCAGCAGCCCGGACAGGCGGGGCTACGAGCAGTACTTC	CASSPDRRGYEQYF
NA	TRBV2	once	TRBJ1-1	TGTGCCAGATCGGACATCATGAACACTGAAGCTTTCTTT	CARSDIMNTEAFF
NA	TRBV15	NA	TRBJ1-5	TGTGCCACCAGCCCGGAGAATAGCAATCAGCCCCAGCATTTT	CATSPENSNQPQHF
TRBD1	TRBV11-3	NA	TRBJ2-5	TGTGCCAGCAGCCGCAGGGGGCGAGAGACCCAGTACTTC	CASSRRGRETQYF
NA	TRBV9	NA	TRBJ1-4	TGTGCCAGCAGCGTAGCTCCGGGGCGGGGAGAAAAACTGTTTTTT	CASSVAPGRGEKLFF
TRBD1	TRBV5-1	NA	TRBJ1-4	TGCGCCAGCAGCTTGGCAGGGGGCATCGGTGAAAAACTGTTTTTT	CASSLAGGIGEKLFF
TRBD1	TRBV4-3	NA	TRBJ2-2	TGCGCCAGCAGCCAAGATTGGAGGACAGGGTCCATTGAGGAGCTGTTTTTT	CASSQDWRTGSIEELFF
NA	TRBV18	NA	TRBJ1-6	TGTGCCAGCTCCCCCCCCGGGGGAGGTAATTCACCCCTCCACTTT	CASSPPGGGNSPLHF
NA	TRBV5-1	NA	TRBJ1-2	TGCGCCAGCAGCCCAATCGGGAGGCGATCTAACTATGGCTACACCTTC	CASSPIGRRSNYGYTF
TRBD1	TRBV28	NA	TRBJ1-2	TGTGCCAGCAGTTTACCCGGGACAGGGATAGGTGACTACACCTTC	CASSLPGTGIGDYTF
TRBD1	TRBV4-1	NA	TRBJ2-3	TGCGCCAGCAGCCTTGGACAGGGTTCTAGCACAGATACGCAGTATTTT	CASSLGQGSSTDTQYF
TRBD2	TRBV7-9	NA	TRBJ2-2	TGTGCCAGCAGCTCCCATGGGGGGGTGGCGACCACCGGGGAGCTGTTTTTT	CASSSHGGVATTGELFF
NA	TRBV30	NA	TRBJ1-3	TGTGCCTCCCCCGGGAGCTCTGGAAACACCATATATTTT	CASPGSSGNTIYF
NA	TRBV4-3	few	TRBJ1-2	TGCGCCAGCAGCCAATACCCGGGACAACTGGATGGCTACACCTTC	CASSQYPGQLDGYTF
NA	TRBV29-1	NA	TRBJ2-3	TGCAGCGTTGAAGAAGTAGGTCAGGGGGGTGATACGCAGTATTTT	CSVEEVGQGGDTQYF
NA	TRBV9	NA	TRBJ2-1	TGTGCCAGCAGCGTAGGTGCGGGGCCCTCCTACAATGAGCAGTTCTTC	CASSVGAGPSYNEQFF
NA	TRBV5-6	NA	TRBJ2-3	TGTGCCAGCAGCACCATACTAGCCCCAGATACGCAGTATTTT	CASSTILAPDTQYF
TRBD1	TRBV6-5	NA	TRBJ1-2	TGTGCCAGCAGTTACGTAGGGGGCAGCTATGGCTACACCTTC	CASSYVGGSYGYTF
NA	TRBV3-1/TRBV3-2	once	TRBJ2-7	TGTGCCAGCAGCCCTCCAGGCAGGCAAACTCCCGGCGAGCAGTACTTC	CASSPPGRQTPGEQYF
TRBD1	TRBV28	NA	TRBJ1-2	TGTGCCAGCAGATCCGGAGGGGGCTCGGACTATGGCTACACCTTC	CASRSGGGSDYGYTF
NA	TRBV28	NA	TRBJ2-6	TGTGCCAGCGGGATGACTATCTCTGGGGCCAACGTCCTGACTTTC	CASGMTISGANVLTF
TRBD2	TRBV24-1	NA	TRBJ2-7	TGTGCCACCAGTGACCAGGGACTAGCGGGAGGGCGGTACGAGCAGTACTTC	CATSDQGLAGGRYEQYF
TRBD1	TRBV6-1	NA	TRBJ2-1	TGTGCCAGCAGTGAAGTGGACAGGGCCTTATACAATGAGCAGTTCTTC	CASSEVDRALYNEQFF